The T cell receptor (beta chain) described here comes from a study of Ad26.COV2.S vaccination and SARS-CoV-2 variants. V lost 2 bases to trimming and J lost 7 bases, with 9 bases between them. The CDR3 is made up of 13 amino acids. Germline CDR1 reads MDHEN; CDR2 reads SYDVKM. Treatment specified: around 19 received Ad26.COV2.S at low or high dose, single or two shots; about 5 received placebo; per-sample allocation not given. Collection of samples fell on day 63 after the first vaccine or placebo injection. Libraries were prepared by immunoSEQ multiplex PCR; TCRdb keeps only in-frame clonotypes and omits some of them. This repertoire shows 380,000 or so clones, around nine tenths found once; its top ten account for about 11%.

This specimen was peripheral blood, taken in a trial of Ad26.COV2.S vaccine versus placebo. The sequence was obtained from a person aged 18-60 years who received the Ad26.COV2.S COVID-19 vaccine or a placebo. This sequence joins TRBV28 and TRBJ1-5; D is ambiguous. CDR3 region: CASSLAGVQPQHF. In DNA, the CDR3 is TGTGCCAGCAGTTTAGCAGGAGTGCAGCCCCAGCATTTT. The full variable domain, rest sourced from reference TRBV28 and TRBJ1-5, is DVKVTQSSRYLVKRTGEKVFLECVQDMDHENMFWYRQDPGLGLRLIYFSYDVKMKEKGDIPEGYSVSREKKERFSLILESASTNQTSMYLCASSLAGVQPQHFGDGTRLSIL.